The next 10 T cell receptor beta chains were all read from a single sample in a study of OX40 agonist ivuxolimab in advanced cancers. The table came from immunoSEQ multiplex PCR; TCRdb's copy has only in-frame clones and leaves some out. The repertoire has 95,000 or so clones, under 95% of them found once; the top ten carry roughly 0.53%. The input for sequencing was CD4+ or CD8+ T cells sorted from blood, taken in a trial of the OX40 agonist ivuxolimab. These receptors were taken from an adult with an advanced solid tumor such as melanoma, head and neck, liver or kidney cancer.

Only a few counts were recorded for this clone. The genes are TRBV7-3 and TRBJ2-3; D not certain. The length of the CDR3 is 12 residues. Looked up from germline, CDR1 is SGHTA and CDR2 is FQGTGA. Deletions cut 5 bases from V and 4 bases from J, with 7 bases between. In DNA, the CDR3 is TGTGCCAGCAGCCTTGGTGCAGATACGCAGTATTTT. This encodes CASSLGADTQYF.

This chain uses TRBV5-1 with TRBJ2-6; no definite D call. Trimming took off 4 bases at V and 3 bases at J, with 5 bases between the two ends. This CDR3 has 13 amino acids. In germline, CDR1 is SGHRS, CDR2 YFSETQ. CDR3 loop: CASSEFGANVLTF. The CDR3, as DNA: TGCGCCAGCAGCGAGTTTGGGGCCAACGTCCTGACTTTC.

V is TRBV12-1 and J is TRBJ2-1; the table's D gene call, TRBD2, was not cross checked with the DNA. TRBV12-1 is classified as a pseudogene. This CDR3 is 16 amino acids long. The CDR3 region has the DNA TGTGCCAGCAGCTCCCGGACTGGAGACTCCTACAATGAGCAGTTCTTC. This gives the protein CASSSRTGDSYNEQFF.

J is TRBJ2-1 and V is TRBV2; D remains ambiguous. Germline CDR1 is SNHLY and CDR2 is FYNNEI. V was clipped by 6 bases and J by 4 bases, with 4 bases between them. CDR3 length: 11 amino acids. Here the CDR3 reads CASREYNEQFF. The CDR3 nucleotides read TGTGCCAGCAGGGAGTACAATGAGCAGTTCTTC.

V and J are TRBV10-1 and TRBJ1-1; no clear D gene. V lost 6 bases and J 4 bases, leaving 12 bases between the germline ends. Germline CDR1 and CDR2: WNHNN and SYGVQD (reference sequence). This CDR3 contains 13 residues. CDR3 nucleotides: TGCGCCAGCAGCGCAGGTGGACCCACTGAAGCTTTCTTT. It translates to CASSAGGPTEAFF.

DNA for the CDR3: TGTGCCAGCAGTGACTCTAGGACTAGCGGGGGGGCAGGGGATACGCAGTATTTT. Its protein is CASSDSRTSGGAGDTQYF. The chain is built from TRBV6-4 and TRBJ2-3; TRBD2 matches 15 bases. The CDR3 runs to 18 residues. The germline gives CDR1 MRHNA, CDR2 SNTAGT. Trimming at V came to 0 bases and at J to 6 bases, leaving 7 bases not matched to a gene.

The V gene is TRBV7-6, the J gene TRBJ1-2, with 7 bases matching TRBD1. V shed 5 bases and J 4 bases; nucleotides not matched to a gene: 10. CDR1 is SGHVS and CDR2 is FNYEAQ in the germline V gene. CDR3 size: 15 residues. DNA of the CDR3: TGTGCCAGCAGCCCCGACCGGTCAGGGGGCTATGGCTACACCTTC. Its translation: CASSPDRSGGYGYTF.

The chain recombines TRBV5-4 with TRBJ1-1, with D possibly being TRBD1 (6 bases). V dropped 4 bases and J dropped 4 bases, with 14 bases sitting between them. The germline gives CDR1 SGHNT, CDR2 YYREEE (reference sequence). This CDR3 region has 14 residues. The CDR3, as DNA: TGTGCCAGCAGCCAGACAGGTCCGGGCACTGAAGCTTTCTTT. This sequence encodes CASSQTGPGTEAFF. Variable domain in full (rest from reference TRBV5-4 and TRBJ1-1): ETGVTQSPTHLIKTRGQQVTLRCSSQSGHNTVSWYQQALGQGPQFIFQYYREEENGRGNFPPRFSGLQFPNYSSELNVNALELDDSALYLCASSQTGPGTEAFFGQGTRLTVV.

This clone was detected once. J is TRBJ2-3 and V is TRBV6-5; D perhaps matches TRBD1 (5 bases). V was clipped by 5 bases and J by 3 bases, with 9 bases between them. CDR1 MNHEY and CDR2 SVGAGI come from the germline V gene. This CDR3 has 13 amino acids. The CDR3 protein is CASSVGATDTQYF. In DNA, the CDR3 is TGTGCCAGCAGTGTTGGGGCGACAGATACGCAGTATTTT.

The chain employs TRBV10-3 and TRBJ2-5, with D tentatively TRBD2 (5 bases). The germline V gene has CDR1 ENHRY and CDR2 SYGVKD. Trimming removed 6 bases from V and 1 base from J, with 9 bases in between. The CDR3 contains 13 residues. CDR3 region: CAISPGFQETQYF. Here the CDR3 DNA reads TGTGCCATCAGCCCGGGATTCCAAGAGACCCAGTACTTC.